The 8 T cell receptor beta chains presented below share a single source sample, sequenced in a study of CD4+ T cells in melanoma. Data came from immunoSEQ multiplex PCR; TCRdb stores just in-frame clones and leaves some out. The sample consists of under 8,000 clones, more than 50% of them appearing once. Material: cells from a culture (not recorded whether cultured in vitro). The receptors originated from a human donor with melanoma.

This clone came up a few times. The rearrangement links TRBV7-2 to TRBJ2-2; D not resolved. Germline V gene sequence: CDR1 SGHTA, CDR2 FQGNSA. The CDR3 contains 12 residues. V was pared by 7 bases and J by 6 bases, with 9 bases between. The chain's CDR3 is CASINPPGELFF. In nucleotides, the CDR3 is TGTGCCAGCATTAATCCCCCCGGGGAGCTGTTTTTT. The entire variable domain, with the rest obtained from reference TRBV7-2 and TRBJ2-2, is as follows: GAGVSQSPSNKVTEKGKDVELRCDPISGHTALYWYRQSLGQGLEFLIYFQGNSAPDKSGLPSDRFSAERTGGSVSTLTIQRTQQEDSAVYLCASINPPGELFFGEGSRLTVL.

The V gene is TRBV27, the J gene TRBJ1-2; no reliable D call. Germline V gives CDR1 MNHEY, CDR2 SMNVEV (reference sequence). V was cut by 6 bases and J by 8 bases, with 13 bases left in between. The CDR3 loop spans 12 amino acids. CDR3 DNA: TGTGCCAGCAGATCATGGCGAGCAGGCTACACCTTC. This translates into CASRSWRAGYTF.

This chain uses TRBV13 with TRBJ2-7, with D perhaps TRBD2 (7 bases). From germline, CDR1 is PRHDT and CDR2 FYEKMQ (reference sequence). The CDR3 is 15 amino acids. Trimming took off 5 bases at V and 2 bases at J, with 16 bases between the two ends. The CDR3: CASSSPGGPTYEQYF. CDR3 nucleotides: TGTGCCAGCAGCAGTCCCGGGGGGCCAACCTACGAGCAGTACTTC.

DNA of the CDR3: TGTGCCAGCAGTCTGGACGGGTCGTTAGGGACCCAGTACTTC. Amino acids: CASSLDGSLGTQYF. The J gene is TRBJ2-5, the V gene TRBV3-1 (or the pseudogene TRBV3-2); D is undetermined. The germline V gene encodes CDR1 LGHDT and CDR2 YNNKEL (reference sequence). The ends were cut back, 6 bases at V and 7 bases at J, with 18 bases in the middle. The CDR3 spans 14 residues.

The J gene is TRBJ1-5, the V gene TRBV21-1; the table assigns TRBD1, which was not confirmed against the DNA. TRBV21-1 is a pseudogene. CDR3 length equals 18 residues. In DNA, the CDR3 is TGTGCCAGCAGCAAAGGGGGAGGGACAGGTTTAGTCAATCAGCCCCAGCATTTT. Amino acid sequence: CASSKGGGTGLVNQPQHF.

The V and J genes are TRBV15 and TRBJ1-1; 7 bases line up with TRBD1. Germline V gene lookup returns CDR1 LNHNV and CDR2 YYDKDF (reference sequence). The CDR3 covers 15 residues. The V gene end was trimmed by 0 bases and the J gene end by 0 bases; junction bases not matched to a gene: 1. CDR3 in DNA: TGTGCCACCAGCAGAGAAGGGACAGTGAACACTGAAGCTTTCTTT. This translates into CATSREGTVNTEAFF.

The V and J genes are TRBV11-2 and TRBJ1-3; D unclear. V lost 0 bases, J lost 3 bases, and 9 bases lay in between. The germline V gene has CDR1 SGHAT and CDR2 FQNNGV. This CDR3 has 15 residues. The CDR3 DNA follows: TGTGCCAGCAGCTTAGATCGGAGGGATGGAAACACCATATATTTT. It encodes CASSLDRRDGNTIYF.

By its share, this clone is medium-sized. The rearrangement joins TRBV7-9 to TRBJ2-5, with 8 bases fitting TRBD1. With V trimmed by 0 bases and J by 1 base, 1 base remained unmatched. CDR1 SEHNR and CDR2 FQNEAQ come from the germline V gene (reference sequence). The CDR3 is 15 amino acids. CDR3 protein: CASSLARGPQETQYF. The CDR3 nucleotides read TGTGCCAGCAGCTTAGCCAGGGGGCCCCAAGAGACCCAGTACTTC. The full variable domain, rest sourced from reference TRBV7-9 and TRBJ2-5, is DTGVSQNPRHKITKRGQNVTFRCDPISEHNRLYWYRQTLGQGPEFLTYFQNEAQLEKSRLLSDRFSAERPKGSFSTLEIQRTEQGDSAMYLCASSLARGPQETQYFGPGTRLLVL.